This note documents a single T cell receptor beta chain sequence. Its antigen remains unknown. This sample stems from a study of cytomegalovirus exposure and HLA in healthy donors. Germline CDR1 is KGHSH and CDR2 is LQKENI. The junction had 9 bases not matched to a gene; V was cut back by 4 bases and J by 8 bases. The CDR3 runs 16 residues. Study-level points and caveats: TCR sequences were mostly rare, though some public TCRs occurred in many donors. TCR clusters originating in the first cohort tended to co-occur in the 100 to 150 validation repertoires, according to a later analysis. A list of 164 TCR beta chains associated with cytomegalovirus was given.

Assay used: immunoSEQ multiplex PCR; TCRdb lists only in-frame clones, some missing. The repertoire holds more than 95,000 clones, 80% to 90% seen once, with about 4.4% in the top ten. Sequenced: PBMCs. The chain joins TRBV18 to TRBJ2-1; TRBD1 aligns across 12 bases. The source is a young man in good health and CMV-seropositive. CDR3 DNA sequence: TGTGCCAGCTCACTGGGGACAGGGGGCTTTTCTGATGAGCAGTTCTTC. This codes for CASSLGTGGFSDEQFF.